This T cell receptor beta chain was profiled in a study of blood T cell repertoires in COVID-19. Across the whole study: COVID-19 samples collected from the United States, Italy and Spain covered acute and convalescent phases. Sources were T cells, B-cell-depleted T cells, or PBMCs; the material itself was cDNA or gDNA.

In the source study's methods: Quantification of nucleated cells was approximated via reference gene primer amplification. Sequenced by immunoSEQ multiplex PCR; TCRdb stores in-frame clones only, minus some. V and J calls and clone size come straight from that table; D and trimming were deduced from the DNA. The table lists 70,000 or so clones, 75% to 90% of them singletons, with roughly 6.8% in the top ten. This clone was seen only once. The length of the CDR3 is 13 residues. V was trimmed by 6 bases and J by 0 bases, leaving 6 bases between them. Germline-derived CDR1 and CDR2 are SNHLY and FYNNEI. Material: peripheral blood. This sequence joins TRBV2 and TRBJ2-1; no firm D call. The TCR comes from an elderly woman with active COVID-19. The CDR3 spells CASRTGSYNEQFF. The CDR3 DNA reads TGTGCCAGCAGAACGGGCTCCTACAATGAGCAGTTCTTC.